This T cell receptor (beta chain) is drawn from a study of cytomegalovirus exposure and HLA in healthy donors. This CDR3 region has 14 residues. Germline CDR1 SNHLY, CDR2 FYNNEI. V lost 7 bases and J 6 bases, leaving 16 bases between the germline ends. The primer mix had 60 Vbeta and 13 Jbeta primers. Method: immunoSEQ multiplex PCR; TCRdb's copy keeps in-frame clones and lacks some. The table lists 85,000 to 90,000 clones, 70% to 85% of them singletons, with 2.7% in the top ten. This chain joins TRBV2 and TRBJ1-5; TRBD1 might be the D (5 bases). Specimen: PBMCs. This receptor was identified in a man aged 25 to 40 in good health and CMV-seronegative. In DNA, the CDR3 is TGTGCCAGCAATGACCTTTCGGGGGTTCAGCCCCAGCATTTT. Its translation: CASNDLSGVQPQHF.